Listed below are T cell receptor beta chains from one sample, sequenced in a study of CD4 and CD8 cells across lung adenocarcinoma regions. TCRdb itself ran the PCR reads through MiXCR, one entry per CDR3 protein. The sample holds 16,000 or so distinct CDR3 sequences, roughly 51% seen once. Sequencing input: CD8+ T cells from the center of a lung tumor. The receptors were gathered from a female donor with lung adenocarcinoma. The CD4 and CD8 labels of this study may be unreliable. The CDR3 runs from the conserved cysteine through the conserved F or W. Rows may omit the clone size; those that give it use once, few, many or a size class.

cdr3_aa: CASRGQGGPNEQFF
v_call: TRBV6-5
j_call: TRBJ2-1
cdr3_length: 14
clone_size: medium-sized

cdr3_aa: CASRAIVNTEAFF
v_call: TRBV6-1
j_call: TRBJ1-1
cdr3_length: 13
clone_size: -

cdr3_aa: CASTDREVSTDTQYF
v_call: TRBV6-4
j_call: TRBJ2-3
cdr3_length: 15
clone_size: -

cdr3_aa: CASSESGPNYGYTF
v_call: TRBV6-1
j_call: TRBJ1-2
cdr3_length: 14
clone_size: medium-sized

cdr3_aa: CASSYSIQRTDTQYF
v_call: TRBV6-5
j_call: TRBJ2-3
cdr3_length: 15
clone_size: few

cdr3_aa: CASSDGGQGTYEQYF
v_call: TRBV9
j_call: -
cdr3_length: 15
clone_size: -

cdr3_aa: CASRVAGGNYNEQFF
v_call: TRBV6-1
j_call: TRBJ2-1
cdr3_length: 15
clone_size: -

cdr3_aa: CASSAGYGQINTEAFF
v_call: TRBV9
j_call: TRBJ1-1
cdr3_length: 16
clone_size: -

cdr3_aa: CASSHSEGTLGISDTQYF
v_call: TRBV6-1
j_call: TRBJ2-3
cdr3_length: 18
clone_size: -

cdr3_aa: CAGTGEGAKDTQYF
v_call: TRBV6-1
j_call: TRBJ2-3
cdr3_length: 14
clone_size: -

cdr3_aa: CASRPRRDPTDTQYF
v_call: TRBV27
j_call: TRBJ2-3
cdr3_length: 15
clone_size: -

cdr3_aa: CASSYSLAGGYKETQYF
v_call: TRBV6-5
j_call: TRBJ2-5
cdr3_length: 17
clone_size: -

cdr3_aa: CASRVAASYEQYF
v_call: TRBV25-1
j_call: -
cdr3_length: 13
clone_size: -

cdr3_aa: CAGRDRETQYF
v_call: TRBV6-1
j_call: -
cdr3_length: 11
clone_size: once

cdr3_aa: CASSSPGTGSYEQYF
v_call: TRBV27
j_call: -
cdr3_length: 15
clone_size: -

cdr3_aa: CASSLALGQQNIQYF
v_call: TRBV7-2
j_call: TRBJ2-4
cdr3_length: 15
clone_size: many

cdr3_aa: CASSPWGRQETQYF
v_call: TRBV7-6
j_call: TRBJ2-5
cdr3_length: 14
clone_size: -